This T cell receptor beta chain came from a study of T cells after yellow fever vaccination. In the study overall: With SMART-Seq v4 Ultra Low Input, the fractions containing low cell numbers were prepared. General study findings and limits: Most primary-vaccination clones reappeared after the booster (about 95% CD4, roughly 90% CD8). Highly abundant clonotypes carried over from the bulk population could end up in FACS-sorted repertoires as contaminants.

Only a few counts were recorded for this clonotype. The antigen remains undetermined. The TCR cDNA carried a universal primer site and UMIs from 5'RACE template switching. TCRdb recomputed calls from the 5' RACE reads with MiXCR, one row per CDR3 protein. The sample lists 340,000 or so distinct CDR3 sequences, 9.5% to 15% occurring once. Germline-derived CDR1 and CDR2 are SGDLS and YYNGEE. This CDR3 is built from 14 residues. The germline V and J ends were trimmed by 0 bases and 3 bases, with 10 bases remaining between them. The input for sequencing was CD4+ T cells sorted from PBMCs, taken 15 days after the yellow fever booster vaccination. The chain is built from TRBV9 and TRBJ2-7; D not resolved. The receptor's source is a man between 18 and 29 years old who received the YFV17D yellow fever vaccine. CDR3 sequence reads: CASSVAWTDYEQYF. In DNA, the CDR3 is TGTGCCAGCAGCGTAGCTTGGACGGACTACGAGCAGTACTTC. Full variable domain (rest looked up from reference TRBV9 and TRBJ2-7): DSGVTQTPKHLITATGQRVTLRCSPRSGDLSVYWYQQSLDQGLQFLIQYYNGEERAKGNILERFSAQQFPDLHSELNLSSLELGDSALYFCASSVAWTDYEQYFGPGTRLTVT.